The sequence of this T cell receptor beta chain was determined in a study of blood T cell repertoires in COVID-19. About the study: T cells, B-cell-depleted T cells, or PBMCs provided the cDNA or gDNA that served as material.

Those enrolled, adults aged about 18 to 95 years, came from around 25 US areas. Allocation to cohorts depended on clinical history reported by the participants. Sequenced by immunoSEQ multiplex PCR; TCRdb stores in-frame clones only, minus some. The table has a few hundred thousand clones, approximately 80% seen once. This clone was seen a handful of times. This TCR was recovered from a young man with acute COVID-19. Sequencing was carried out using PBMCs or T cells enriched from blood (not recorded which).

The CDR3, as DNA: TGTGCCTGGAGTGGGAGCTACGAGCAGTACTTC. Protein product: CAWSGSYEQYF. This sequence joins TRBV30 and TRBJ2-7, with unresolved D. Trimming pared 1 base from V and 3 bases from J, leaving 4 bases between. CDR1 is GTSNPN and CDR2 is SVGIG in the germline V gene (reference sequence). The CDR3 is made up of 11 amino acids.